Included here is one TCR beta chain sequence, with context. This sample includes further DNA sequences coding for the same CDR3. This sample was taken from a study of shared clonotypes between healthy human individuals. After removal of 6 bases from V and 1 base from J, the junction contained 5 bases not matched to a gene. Germline V gives CDR1 SQVTM, CDR2 ANQGSEA. The CDR3 runs 13 residues. Repertoires were generated with immunoSEQ multiplex PCR, while TCRdb's copy carries only in-frame clones and drops some. The repertoire holds roughly 2,300,000 clones, with just under 95% as singletons. This chain connects TRBV29-1 to TRBJ1-1; TRBD1 matches at 7 bases. The TCR originated in a man aged 18 to 30 in good health. Some clones in this sample may be carry-over from other donors' samples. Sequenced: naive CD4+ T cells from PBMCs. Subset here: CD45RA+ positively selected. CDR3: CSVAPGGNTEAFF. The CDR3 region has the DNA TGCAGCGTGGCCCCAGGGGGGAACACTGAAGCTTTCTTT.